This T cell receptor beta chain was recovered during a study of spatial heterogeneity in lung cancer. This clonotype showed up many times. The CDR3 contains 16 residues. V lost 7 bases and J 5 bases, leaving 18 bases between the germline ends. The germline V gene has CDR1 ENHRY and CDR2 SYGVKD. Time point here: sample taken at primary tumor resection. TCRdb reprocessed the 5' RACE reads with MiXCR, giving one entry per CDR3 protein. The repertoire has more than 80,000 distinct CDR3 sequences, approximately 12% of them found once; the top ten carry about 41%. The sequence came from a male donor with early-stage non-small cell lung cancer. The starting material was PBMCs, obtained at surgery. The V and J genes are TRBV10-3 and TRBJ1-6; possible D gene TRBD1, 5 bases. The CDR3, as DNA: TGTGCCATCATCGGGCGGGAGACAGATAATAATTCACCCCTCCACTTT. This gives the protein CAIIGRETDNNSPLHF.